This paragraph covers one TCR beta chain sequence. Its matching antigen is unknown. Carrying UMI labels, the TRB cDNA libraries were prepared through 5' RACE. TCRdb re-called the 5' RACE reads and gives one entry per CDR3 protein, without DNA. This repertoire includes 100,000 to 150,000 distinct CDR3 sequences. The data derive from a study of CXCR3-negative and CXCR3-positive naive CD8 T cells. This CDR3 contains 14 residues. Germline assignment: CDR1 SEHNR and CDR2 FQNEAQ (reference sequence). Findings and limits, study-wide: Diversity was high in both naive subsets and much lower in memory cells. CXCR3-expressing naive cells carried TRB CDR3s more hydrophobic than those of CXCR3-negative naive cells.

The authors gated naive CD8+ T cells as CD45RO-CCR7+CD27+CD95-. Sequenced sample: naive CXCR3+ CD8+ T cells from blood. Subset indicated: CD45RO-CCR7+CD27+CD95- naive CD8+ T cells expressing CXCR3 (TNR3+). The chain employs TRBV7-9 and TRBJ2-7; there is no DNA to check the TCRdb D call of TRBD1. This clonotype was obtained from a human donor in good health. Some clones in this sample may be carry-over from other donors' samples. The CDR3 loop reads CASSSGQASYEQYF.